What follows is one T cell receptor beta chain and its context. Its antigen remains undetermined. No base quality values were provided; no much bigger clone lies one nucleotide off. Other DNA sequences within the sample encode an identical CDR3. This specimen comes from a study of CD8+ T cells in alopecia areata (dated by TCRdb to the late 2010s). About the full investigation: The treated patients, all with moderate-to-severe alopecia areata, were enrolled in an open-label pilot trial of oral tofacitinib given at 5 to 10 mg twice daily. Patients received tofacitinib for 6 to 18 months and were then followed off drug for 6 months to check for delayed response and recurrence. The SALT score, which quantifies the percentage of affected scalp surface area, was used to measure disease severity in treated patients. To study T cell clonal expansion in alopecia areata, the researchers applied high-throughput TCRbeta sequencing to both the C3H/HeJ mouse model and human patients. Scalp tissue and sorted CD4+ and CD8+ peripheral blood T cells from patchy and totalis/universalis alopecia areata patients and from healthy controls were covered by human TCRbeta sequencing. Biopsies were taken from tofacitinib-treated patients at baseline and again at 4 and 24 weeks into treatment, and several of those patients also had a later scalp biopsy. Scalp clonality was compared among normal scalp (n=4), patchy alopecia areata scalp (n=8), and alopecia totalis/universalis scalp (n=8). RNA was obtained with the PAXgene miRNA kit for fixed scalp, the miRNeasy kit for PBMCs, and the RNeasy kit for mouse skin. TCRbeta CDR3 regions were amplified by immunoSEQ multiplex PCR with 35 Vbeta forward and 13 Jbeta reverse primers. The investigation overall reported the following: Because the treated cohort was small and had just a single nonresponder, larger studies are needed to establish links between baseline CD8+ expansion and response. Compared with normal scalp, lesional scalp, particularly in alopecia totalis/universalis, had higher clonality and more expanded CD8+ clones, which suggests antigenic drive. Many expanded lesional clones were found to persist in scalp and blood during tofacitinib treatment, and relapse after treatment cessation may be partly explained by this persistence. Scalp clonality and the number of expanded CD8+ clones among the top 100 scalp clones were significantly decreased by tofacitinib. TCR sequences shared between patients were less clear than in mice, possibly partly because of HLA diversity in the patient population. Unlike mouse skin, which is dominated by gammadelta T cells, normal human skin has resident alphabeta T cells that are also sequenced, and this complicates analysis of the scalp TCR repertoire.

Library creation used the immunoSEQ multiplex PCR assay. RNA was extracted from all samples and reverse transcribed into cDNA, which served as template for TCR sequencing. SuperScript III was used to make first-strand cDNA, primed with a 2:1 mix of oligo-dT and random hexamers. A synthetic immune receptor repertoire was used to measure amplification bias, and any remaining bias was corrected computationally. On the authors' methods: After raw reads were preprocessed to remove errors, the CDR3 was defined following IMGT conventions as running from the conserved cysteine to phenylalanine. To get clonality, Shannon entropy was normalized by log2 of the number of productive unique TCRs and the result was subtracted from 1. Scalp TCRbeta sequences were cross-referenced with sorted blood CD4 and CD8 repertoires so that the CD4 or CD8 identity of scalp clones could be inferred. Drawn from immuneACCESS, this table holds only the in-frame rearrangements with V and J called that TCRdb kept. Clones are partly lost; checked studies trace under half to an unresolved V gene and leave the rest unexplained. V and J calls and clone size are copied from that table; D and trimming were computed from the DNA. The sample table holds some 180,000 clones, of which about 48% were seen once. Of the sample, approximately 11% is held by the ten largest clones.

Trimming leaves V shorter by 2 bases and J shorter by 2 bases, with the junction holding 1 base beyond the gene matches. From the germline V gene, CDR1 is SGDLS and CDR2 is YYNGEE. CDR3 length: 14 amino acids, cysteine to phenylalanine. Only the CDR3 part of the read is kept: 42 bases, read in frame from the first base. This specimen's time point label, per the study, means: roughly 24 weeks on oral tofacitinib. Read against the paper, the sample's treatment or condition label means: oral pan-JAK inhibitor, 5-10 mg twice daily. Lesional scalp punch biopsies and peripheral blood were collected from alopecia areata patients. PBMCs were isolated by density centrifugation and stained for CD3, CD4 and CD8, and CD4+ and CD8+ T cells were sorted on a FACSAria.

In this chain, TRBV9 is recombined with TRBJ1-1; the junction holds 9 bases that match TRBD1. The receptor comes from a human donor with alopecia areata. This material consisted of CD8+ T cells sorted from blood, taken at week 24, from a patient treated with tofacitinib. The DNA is TGTGCCAGCAGCGTGGGACAGGGTAACACTGAAGCTTTCTTT. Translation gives CASSVGQGNTEAFF.